The rows below give T cell receptor beta chains drawn from one sample of a study of somatic mutations in cytotoxic T cells in rheumatoid arthritis. Method: immunoSEQ multiplex PCR; TCRdb's copy keeps in-frame clones and lacks some. Here the sample spans some 30,000 clones, approximately 86% being singletons. Sequenced material: CD8+ T cells sorted from blood. Receptors were obtained from an adult with rheumatoid arthritis. Both conserved end residues are part of each CDR3. D genes are given only for firm matches. Expanded clones get a size class; other rows say once, few or many, or leave the size out.

>once|TRBV6-5|-|TRBJ2-7
TGTGCCAGCACCTCCCTGGGCGAGCAGTACTTC
CASTSLGEQYF
>-|TRBV9|-|TRBJ1-1
TGTGCCAGCAGCCCCTTACAGGGATTGAACACTGAAGCTTTCTTT
CASSPLQGLNTEAFF
>-|TRBV7-9|-|TRBJ2-1
TGTGCCAGCAGCTTAGGGGCTCCATACAATGAGCAGTTCTTC
CASSLGAPYNEQFF
>-|TRBV7-6|TRBD1|TRBJ1-4
TGTGCCAGCAGCATCCGGGACAGACACATTAATGAAAAACTGTTTTTT
CASSIRDRHINEKLFF
>-|TRBV27|-|TRBJ2-7
TGTGCCAGCAGTTTAACGGGACCTGCCTACGAGCAGTACTTC
CASSLTGPAYEQYF
>-|TRBV7-8|-|TRBJ1-3
TGTGCCAGCAGTCTTAACACAGGGCCCCGGAACACCATATATTTT
CASSLNTGPRNTIYF
>-|TRBV2|TRBD1|TRBJ1-5
TGTGCCAGTAGGGACAGGGGCTATCAGCCCCAGCATTTT
CASRDRGYQPQHF
>-|TRBV5-6|TRBD1|TRBJ1-5
TGTGCCAGCAGCCTAGGGACAGGACCTCAGCCCCAGCATTTT
CASSLGTGPQPQHF
>-|TRBV4-2|TRBD2|TRBJ2-7
TGTGCCAGCAGCCAAGAACAGGGCGGGGGGTCCTACGAGCAGTACTTC
CASSQEQGGGSYEQYF
>-|TRBV5-5|TRBD2|TRBJ2-1
TGTGCCAGCAGCTTCCGGGAGGGGGGGAATGAGCAGTTCTTC
CASSFREGGNEQFF
>-|TRBV14|-|TRBJ2-7
TGTGCCAGCAGCCAGCTGGGACGGGAGATGTACGAGCAGTACTTC
CASSQLGREMYEQYF
>few|TRBV7-9|-|TRBJ1-2
TGTGCCAGCAGCGATCCCTCCTTCGACAGGCCTGATGGCTACACCTTC
CASSDPSFDRPDGYTF
>-|TRBV11-2|TRBD1|TRBJ2-7
TGTGCCAGCAGCCGTGGGACAGGGGGCCACGAGCAGTACTTC
CASSRGTGGHEQYF